These 18 T cell receptor beta chains were all obtained from the same sample, sequenced in a study of T cells in Graves' hyperthyroidism and ophthalmopathy. Regions amplified from RNA transcripts were the TCR beta CDR3 regions. When the TCR CDR3 underwent first-round RT-PCR, the HTBI primer set was used. TCRdb passed the multiplex PCR reads through MiXCR, listing each CDR3 protein once. The repertoire holds some 320,000 distinct CDR3 sequences, with approximately 14% as singletons. The sequenced sample was blood. The receptors originated from a woman aged 40 to 50 with Graves' ophthalmopathy.

V usage is TRBV6-1 and J usage is TRBJ1-1; 9 nucleotides align to TRBD1. The V gene end was trimmed by 5 bases and the J gene end by 11 bases; junction bases not matched to a gene: 9. The CDR3 loop spans 13 amino acids. The germline V gene encodes CDR1 MNHNS and CDR2 SASEGT. The CDR3 DNA reads TGTGCCAGCAGTCCTACAGGGGGCCTTAGGGCTTTCTTT. This translates into CASSPTGGLRAFF.

This clonotype has only a few counts. This sequence joins TRBV6-2 or TRBV6-3 and TRBJ1-5, with D unclear. The V end was cut by 8 bases, the J end by 3 bases, with 8 bases between. Germline loops: CDR1 MNHEY, CDR2 SVGEGT. The CDR3 is 12 amino acids. In nucleotides, the CDR3 is TGTGCCAGCGCCACCCCCAATCAGCCCCAGCATTTT. This sequence encodes CASATPNQPQHF.

At least ten counts were recorded for this clonotype. The gene calls are TRBV4-2 and TRBJ2-7, with D possibly matching TRBD1 (5 bases). Looked up from germline, CDR1 is LGHNA and CDR2 is YNFKEQ. The CDR3 spans 16 residues. V gave up 1 base and J gave up 2 bases, with 15 bases separating them. CDR3 bases: TGTGCCAGCAGCCAAGGTACGCGGACACCGACCTACGAGCAGTACTTC. Translated, it gives CASSQGTRTPTYEQYF.

The DNA of the CDR3 is TGCAGCGTAACCCTGACGAACTATGGCTACACCTTC. It translates to CSVTLTNYGYTF. The gene calls are TRBV29-1 and TRBJ1-2, with D unresolved. The germline V gene encodes CDR1 SQVTM and CDR2 ANQGSEA. The CDR3 runs 12 residues. V was pared by 6 bases and J by 2 bases, with 10 bases between.

This clonotype has a handful of counts. The chain combines TRBV7-2 with TRBJ2-5; 7 nucleotides match TRBD2. The germline CDR1 and CDR2 sequences are SGHTA and FQGNSA. V shed 5 bases, J shed 4 bases, and the junction held 10 bases outside the gene matches. The CDR3 is made up of 15 amino acids. CDR3 nucleotide sequence: TGTGCCAGCAGCCCGTCGACTAGCCCACGAGAGACCCAGTACTTC. This encodes CASSPSTSPRETQYF.

This clonotype has just a few counts. The rearrangement links TRBV5-6 to TRBJ2-7, with 10 nucleotides matching TRBD2. This CDR3 contains 16 residues. J was trimmed by 0 bases and V by 2 bases; bases with no gene match: 5. The germline gives CDR1 SGHDT, CDR2 YYEEEE. The CDR3 bases are TGTGCCAGCAGCTTCCGGACTAGCGGTAACTCCTACGAGCAGTACTTC. As protein: CASSFRTSGNSYEQYF.

The rearrangement joins TRBV5-1 to TRBJ1-1, with TRBD1 as a possible D gene (5 bases). The V end was cut by 4 bases, the J end by 1 base, with 14 bases between. This CDR3 is 15 amino acids long. Germline V gives CDR1 SGHRS, CDR2 YFSETQ. DNA for the CDR3: TGCGCCAGCAGCCCCGGAGGGGTGAAGAACACTGAAGCTTTCTTT. This sequence encodes CASSPGGVKNTEAFF.

This clonotype was counted at least ten times. The chain recombines TRBV12-5 with TRBJ1-6, with a possible D match to TRBD1 (5 bases). The length of the CDR3 is 12 residues. The germline V gene encodes CDR1 LGHNT and CDR2 FRNRAP. CDR3 in amino acids: CASTALNSPLHF. In DNA form, the CDR3 reads TGTGCCTCGACAGCGCTTAATTCACCCCTCCACTTT.

This clonotype was picked up many times. The chain uses TRBV29-1 and TRBJ2-3; no clear D gene. Trimming took 7 bases from V and 0 from J, leaving 8 bases between them. From germline, CDR1 is SQVTM and CDR2 ANQGSEA. The CDR3 is 12 residues long. The CDR3 here is CSAESSTDTQYF. The CDR3 DNA follows: TGCAGCGCGGAATCTAGCACAGATACGCAGTATTTT.

This clonotype appeared many times. The chain couples TRBV29-1 to TRBJ1-4, with no clear D. CDR1 is SQVTM and CDR2 is ANQGSEA in the germline V gene. V was shortened by 4 bases and J by 5 bases, with 5 bases between the two germline ends. This CDR3 is built from 11 residues. CDR3: CSVAVNEKLFF. For the CDR3, the DNA is TGCAGCGTTGCGGTGAATGAAAAACTGTTTTTT.

This clonotype was observed many times. The CDR3 coding sequence is TGTGCCAGCAGCTCTGGACAGCCGAACACCGGGGAGCTGTTTTTT. Its protein is CASSSGQPNTGELFF. The chain is built from TRBV11-2 and TRBJ2-2; D is perhaps TRBD1 (6 bases). Germline values: CDR1 SGHAT, CDR2 FQNNGV. This CDR3 has 15 amino acids. V was trimmed by 4 bases and J by 0 bases, leaving 9 bases between them.

DNA for the CDR3: TGTGCCAGCAGAGAACTAGCGGGGGACACCGGGGAGCTGTTTTTT. Translation: CASRELAGDTGELFF. V is TRBV5-8 and J is TRBJ2-2; 11 nucleotides line up with TRBD2. The CDR3 contains 15 residues. V was pared by 5 bases and J by 3 bases, with 3 bases of the junction left unmatched. CDR1 is SGHTS and CDR2 is YDEGEE in the germline V gene. Looking up the rest from reference TRBV5-8 and TRBJ2-2 gives the full variable domain: EAGVTQSPTHLIKTRGQQATLRCSPISGHTSVYWYQQALGLGLQFLLWYDEGEERNRGNFPPRFSGRQFPNYSSELNVNALELEDSALYLCASRELAGDTGELFFGEGSRLTVL.

This clonotype was seen ten or more times. This chain links TRBV6-5 with TRBJ1-2, with unresolved D. CDR3 size: 13 residues. Germline V CDR1 and CDR2: MNHEY, SVGAGI. V was shortened by 2 bases and J by 2 bases, with 6 bases between the two germline ends. Here the CDR3 reads CASSYVRNYGYTF. The CDR3 DNA sequence: TGTGCCAGCAGTTACGTCAGGAACTATGGCTACACCTTC.

This clonotype was detected many times. This chain links TRBV5-5 with TRBJ2-7, with D unresolved. Germline CDR1 is SGHKS and CDR2 is YYEKEE (reference sequence). V was shortened by 0 bases and J by 2 bases, with 12 bases between the two germline ends. The CDR3 is 15 residues long. The CDR3 DNA reads TGTGCCAGCAGCTTGGCCGGTCAGAAAGCCTACGAGCAGTACTTC. Translating gives CASSLAGQKAYEQYF.

This clonotype was recorded a few times. This chain connects TRBV9 to TRBJ2-7; 11 bases align to TRBD1. Germline trimming cut 3 bases from V and 4 bases from J; bases unmatched to any gene: 6. The CDR3 loop spans 15 amino acids. Germline V gene data show CDR1 as SGDLS and CDR2 as YYNGEE. CDR3 nucleotides: TGTGCCAGCAGCGAAACCGGGACAGGGGGGTACGAGCAGTACTTC. Protein sequence: CASSETGTGGYEQYF.

This clonotype was seen at least ten times. The chain carries TRBV7-2 and TRBJ2-3; the match to TRBD2 covers 9 bases. This CDR3 contains 16 residues. The junction had 9 bases not matched to a gene; V was cut back by 6 bases and J by 2 bases. CDR1 is SGHTA and CDR2 is FQGNSA in the germline V gene. The CDR3, as DNA: TGTGCCAGCAGTACTACCAGCGGGGGGTTCACAGATACGCAGTATTTT. Encoded protein: CASSTTSGGFTDTQYF.

The sample holds many counts of this clonotype. J is TRBJ1-1 and V is TRBV20-1; no firm D call. Trimming removed 3 bases at V and 8 bases at J, with 10 bases between. The CDR3 contains 11 residues. Germline V lookup: CDR1 DFQATT, CDR2 SNEGSKA (reference sequence). This chain's CDR3 is CSARPYEEAFF. Here the CDR3 DNA reads TGCAGTGCTAGGCCCTACGAAGAAGCTTTCTTT.

In its sample, this clonotype was seen many times. The chain links TRBV12-3 or TRBV12-4 to TRBJ2-3; TRBD1 or TRBD2 may be the D gene (6 bases each). The V and J ends lost 7 bases and 4 bases respectively, with 15 bases between them. The CDR3 is made up of 14 amino acids. The CDR3 loop reads CASNFQGTSDTQYF. The CDR3 bases are TGTGCCAGCAATTTCCAGGGGACTTCAGATACGCAGTATTTT.